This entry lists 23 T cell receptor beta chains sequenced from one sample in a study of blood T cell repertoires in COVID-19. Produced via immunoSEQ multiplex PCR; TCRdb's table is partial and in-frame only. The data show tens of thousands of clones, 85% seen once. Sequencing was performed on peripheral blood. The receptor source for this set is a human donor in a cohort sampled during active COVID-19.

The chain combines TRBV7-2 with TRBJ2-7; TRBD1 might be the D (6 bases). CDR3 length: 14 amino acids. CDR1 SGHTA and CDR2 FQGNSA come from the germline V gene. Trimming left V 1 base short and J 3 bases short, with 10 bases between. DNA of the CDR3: TGTGCCAGCAGCTTAGTCGGACAGAGCTACGAGCAGTACTTC. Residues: CASSLVGQSYEQYF.

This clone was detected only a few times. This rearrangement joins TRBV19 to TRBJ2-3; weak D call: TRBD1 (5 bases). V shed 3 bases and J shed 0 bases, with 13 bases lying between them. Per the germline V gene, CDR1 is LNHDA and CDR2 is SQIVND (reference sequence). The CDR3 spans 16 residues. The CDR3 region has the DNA TGTGCCAGTAGTATCCAGGGTACCGCTAGCACAGATACGCAGTATTTT. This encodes CASSIQGTASTDTQYF.

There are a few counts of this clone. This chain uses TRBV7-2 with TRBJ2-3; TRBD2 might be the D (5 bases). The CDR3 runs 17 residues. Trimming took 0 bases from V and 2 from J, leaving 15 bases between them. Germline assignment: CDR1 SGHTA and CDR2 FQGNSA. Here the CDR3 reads CASSLARGTSYTDTQYF. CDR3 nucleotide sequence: TGTGCCAGCAGCTTAGCGCGAGGTACTAGTTACACAGATACGCAGTATTTT. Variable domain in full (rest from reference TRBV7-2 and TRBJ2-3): GAGVSQSPSNKVTEKGKDVELRCDPISGHTALYWYRQSLGQGLEFLIYFQGNSAPDKSGLPSDRFSAERTGGSVSTLTIQRTQQEDSAVYLCASSLARGTSYTDTQYFGPGTRLTVL.

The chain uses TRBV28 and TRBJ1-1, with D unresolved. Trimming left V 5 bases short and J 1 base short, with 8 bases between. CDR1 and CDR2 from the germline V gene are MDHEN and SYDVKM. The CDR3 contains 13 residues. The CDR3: CASSRTQNTEAFF. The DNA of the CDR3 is TGTGCCAGCAGTCGGACTCAGAACACTGAAGCTTTCTTT.

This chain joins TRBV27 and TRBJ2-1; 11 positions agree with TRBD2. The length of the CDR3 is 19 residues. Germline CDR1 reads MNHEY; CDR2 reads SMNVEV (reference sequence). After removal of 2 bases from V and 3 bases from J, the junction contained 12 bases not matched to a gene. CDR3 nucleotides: TGTGCCAGCAGTTTACTAGCGGGAGGCGTGGGGGTTCACTACAATGAGCAGTTCTTC. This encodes CASSLLAGGVGVHYNEQFF.

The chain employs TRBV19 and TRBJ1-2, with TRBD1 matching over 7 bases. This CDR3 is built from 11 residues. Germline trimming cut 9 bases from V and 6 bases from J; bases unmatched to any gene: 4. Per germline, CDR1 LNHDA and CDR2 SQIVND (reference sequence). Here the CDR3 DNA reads TGTGCCAGCCGAGGGGGCGATGGCTACACCTTC. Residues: CASRGGDGYTF.

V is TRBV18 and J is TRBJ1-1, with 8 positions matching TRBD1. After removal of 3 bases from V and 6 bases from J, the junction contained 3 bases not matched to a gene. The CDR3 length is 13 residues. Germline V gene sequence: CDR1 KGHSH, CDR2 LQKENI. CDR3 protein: CASSPDRDAEAFF. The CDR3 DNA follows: TGTGCCAGCTCACCGGACAGGGATGCTGAAGCTTTCTTT.

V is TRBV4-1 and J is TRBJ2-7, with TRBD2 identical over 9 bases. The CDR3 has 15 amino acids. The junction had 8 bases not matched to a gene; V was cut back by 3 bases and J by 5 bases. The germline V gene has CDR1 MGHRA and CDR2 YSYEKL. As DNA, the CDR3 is TGCGCCAGCAGCCAGGCCGGGACTAGCTTCGACGAGCAGTACTTC. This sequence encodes CASSQAGTSFDEQYF.

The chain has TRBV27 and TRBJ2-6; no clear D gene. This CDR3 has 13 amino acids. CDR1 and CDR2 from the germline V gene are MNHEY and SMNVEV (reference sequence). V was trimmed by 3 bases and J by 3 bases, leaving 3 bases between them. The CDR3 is CASSFVGANVLTF. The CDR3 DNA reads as TGTGCCAGCAGTTTCGTTGGGGCCAACGTCCTGACTTTC.

The CDR3 nucleotides are TGTGCCAGCAGTTTAGGGGGCCCCTTGACCTTC. Its protein is CASSLGGPLTF. The J gene is TRBJ1-2, the V gene TRBV12-3 or TRBV12-4, with D tentatively TRBD1 (5 bases). V was cut by 1 base and J by 14 bases, with 11 bases left in between. CDR3 length: 11 residues.

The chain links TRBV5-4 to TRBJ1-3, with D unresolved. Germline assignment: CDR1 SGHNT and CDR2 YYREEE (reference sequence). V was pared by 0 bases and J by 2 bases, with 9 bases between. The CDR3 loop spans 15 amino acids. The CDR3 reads CASSLGFGAGNTIYF. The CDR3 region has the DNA TGTGCCAGCAGCTTGGGGTTTGGAGCTGGAAACACCATATATTTT.

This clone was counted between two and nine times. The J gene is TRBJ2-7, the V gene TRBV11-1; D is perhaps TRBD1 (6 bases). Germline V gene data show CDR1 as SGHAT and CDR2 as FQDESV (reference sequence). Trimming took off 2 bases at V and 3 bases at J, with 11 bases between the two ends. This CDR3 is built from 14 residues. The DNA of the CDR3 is TGTGCCAGCAGCTTATTATCGGGACACTACGAGCAGTACTTC. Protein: CASSLLSGHYEQYF.

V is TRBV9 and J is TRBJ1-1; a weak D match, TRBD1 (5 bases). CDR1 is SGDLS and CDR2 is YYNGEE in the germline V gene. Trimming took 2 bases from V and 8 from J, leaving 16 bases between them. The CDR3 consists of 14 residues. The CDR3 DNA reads TGTGCCAGCAGCGTTGGGGGGGTTTTTACCGAAGCTTTCTTT. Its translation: CASSVGGVFTEAFF.

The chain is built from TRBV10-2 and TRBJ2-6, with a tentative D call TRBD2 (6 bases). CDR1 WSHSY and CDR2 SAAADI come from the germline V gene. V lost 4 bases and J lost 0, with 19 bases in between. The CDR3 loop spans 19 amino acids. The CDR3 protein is CASSGVGVGLYSGANVLTF. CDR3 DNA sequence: TGCGCCAGCAGTGGGGTGGGGGTAGGACTATACTCTGGGGCCAACGTCCTGACTTTC.

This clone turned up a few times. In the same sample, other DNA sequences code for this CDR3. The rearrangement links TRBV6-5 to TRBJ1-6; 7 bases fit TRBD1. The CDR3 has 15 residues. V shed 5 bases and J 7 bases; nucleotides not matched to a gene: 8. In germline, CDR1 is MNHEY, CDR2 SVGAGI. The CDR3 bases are TGTGCCAGCAGTCATCCGGGACAGAAGAATTCACCCCTCCACTTT. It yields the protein CASSHPGQKNSPLHF.

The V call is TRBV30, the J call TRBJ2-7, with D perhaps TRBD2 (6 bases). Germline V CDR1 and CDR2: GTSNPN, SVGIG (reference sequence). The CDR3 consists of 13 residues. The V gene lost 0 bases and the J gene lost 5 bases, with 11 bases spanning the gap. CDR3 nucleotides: TGTGCCTGGAGTGTACCCGGGGGTCACGAGCAGTACTTC. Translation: CAWSVPGGHEQYF.

The CDR3 DNA sequence: TGCGCCAGCAGCTTGGAAGAGGCAGGGAATAACTATGGCTACACCTTC. This sequence encodes CASSLEEAGNNYGYTF. The V call is TRBV5-1, the J call TRBJ1-2, with D perhaps TRBD1 (5 bases). CDR1 and CDR2 (germline): SGHRS, YFSETQ. This CDR3 is built from 16 residues. V shed 0 bases and J shed 1 base, with 13 bases lying between them.

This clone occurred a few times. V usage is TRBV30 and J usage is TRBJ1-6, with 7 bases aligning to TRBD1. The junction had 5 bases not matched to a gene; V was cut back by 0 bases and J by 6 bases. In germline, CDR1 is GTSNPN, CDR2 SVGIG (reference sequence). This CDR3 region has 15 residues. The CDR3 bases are TGTGCCTGGAGTGTAGGGGGACAGATTAATTCACCCCTCCACTTT. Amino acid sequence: CAWSVGGQINSPLHF.

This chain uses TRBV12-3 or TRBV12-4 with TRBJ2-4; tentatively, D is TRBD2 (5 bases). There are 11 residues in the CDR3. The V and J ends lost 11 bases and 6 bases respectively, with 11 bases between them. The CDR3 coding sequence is TGTGCCGGACTCGCTACAAACATTCAGTACTTC. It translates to CAGLATNIQYF.

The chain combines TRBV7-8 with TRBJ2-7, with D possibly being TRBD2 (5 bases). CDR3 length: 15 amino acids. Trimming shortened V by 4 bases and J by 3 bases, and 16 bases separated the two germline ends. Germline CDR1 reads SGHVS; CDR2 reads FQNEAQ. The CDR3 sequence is CASSSRVPGVYEQYF. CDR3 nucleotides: TGTGCCAGCAGCTCGCGGGTCCCTGGTGTCTACGAGCAGTACTTC. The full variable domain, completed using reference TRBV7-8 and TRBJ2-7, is GAGVSQSPRYKVAKRGQDVALRCDPISGHVSLFWYQQALGQGPEFLTYFQNEAQLDKSGLPSDRFFAERPEGSVSTLKIQRTQQEDSAVYLCASSSRVPGVYEQYFGPGTRLTVT.

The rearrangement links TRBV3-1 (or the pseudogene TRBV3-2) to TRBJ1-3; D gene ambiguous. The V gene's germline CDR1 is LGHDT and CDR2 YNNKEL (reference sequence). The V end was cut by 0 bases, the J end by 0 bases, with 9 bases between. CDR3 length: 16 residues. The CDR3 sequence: CASSQDLVRSGNTIYF. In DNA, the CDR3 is TGTGCCAGCAGCCAAGACCTCGTCCGCTCTGGAAACACCATATATTTT.

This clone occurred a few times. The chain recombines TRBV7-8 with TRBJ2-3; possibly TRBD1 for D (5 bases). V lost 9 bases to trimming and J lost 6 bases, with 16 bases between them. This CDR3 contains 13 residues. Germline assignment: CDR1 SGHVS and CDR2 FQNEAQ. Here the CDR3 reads CASTTEPWDTQYF. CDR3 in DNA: TGTGCCAGTACGACAGAGCCATGGGATACGCAGTATTTT.

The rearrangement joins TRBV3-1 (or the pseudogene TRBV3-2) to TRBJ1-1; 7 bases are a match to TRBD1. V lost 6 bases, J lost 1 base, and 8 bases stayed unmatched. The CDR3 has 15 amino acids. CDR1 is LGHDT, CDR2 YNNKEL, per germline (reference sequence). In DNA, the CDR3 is TGTGCCAGCAGGGGATGGGGACAGCCGAACACTGAAGCTTTCTTT. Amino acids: CASRGWGQPNTEAFF.